This T cell receptor (beta chain) derives from a study of identical twins. In its sample, this clonotype was seen a few times. From the 5' RACE reads, TCRdb called clonotypes with MiXCR, one entry per CDR3 protein. The repertoire consists of 650,000 to 750,000 distinct CDR3 sequences, with around 20% occurring once and the leading ten covering 4.3%. These data were also reused for a study on T cells expressing NK-cell markers. From that report: The use of an anti-gamma-delta TCR antibody, which was added in several experiments, restricted sorting to T cells expressing alpha-beta TCR.

The TCR was taken from a woman in her late teens or twenties in good health. The sample consisted of PBMCs.

The CDR3 DNA reads TGCGCCAGCAGGAACAGGGGACGCACAGATACGCAGTATTTT. Translated, it gives CASRNRGRTDTQYF. The rearrangement links TRBV5-1 to TRBJ2-3, with TRBD1 matching over 7 bases. Germline values: CDR1 SGHRS, CDR2 YFSETQ. Germline trimming cut 5 bases from V and 1 base from J; bases unmatched to any gene: 4. This CDR3 has 14 residues.